Listed below are T cell receptor beta chains from one sample, sequenced in a study of shared clonotypes between healthy human individuals. Profiled with immunoSEQ multiplex PCR; TCRdb holds only in-frame clones, not every one. There are about 340,000 clones in the sample; around four fifths occur only once, and 10% lies in the top ten. The material sequenced was memory CD4+ T cells sorted from blood. The receptors were sampled from a man aged 25-45 years in good health. Both conserved end residues are part of each CDR3. The D gene is left open where the match is weak. Clone sizes are given selectively: once, few, many, or a class where the clone is expanded.

>-|TRBV7-8|-|17|TRBJ1-3
TGTGCCAGCAGCCCCTGGTCGAGGTTCCCTTCTGGAAACACCATATATTTT
CASSPWSRFPSGNTIYF
>-|TRBV6-1|TRBD2|15|TRBJ2-3
TGTGCCAGCAGTGAAGAGGCGGGAGGGACAGATACGCAGTATTTT
CASSEEAGGTDTQYF
>-|TRBV19|TRBD1|18|TRBJ1-5
TGTGCCAGTAGTATGGGCGGCGCAGGGGGCACGAGCAATCAGCCCCAGCATTTT
CASSMGGAGGTSNQPQHF
>-|TRBV6-6|-|15|TRBJ2-7
TGTGCCAGCAGTCCCTATAAGACACGCTCCTACGAGCAGTACTTC
CASSPYKTRSYEQYF
>-|TRBV28|TRBD1|17|TRBJ1-4
TGTGCCAGCAGGAGGGGGGACAGAGGAGTCACTAATGAAAAACTGTTTTTT
CASRRGDRGVTNEKLFF
>-|TRBV9|-|17|TRBJ1-3
TGTGCCAGCAGCGCCCGCTCAAGAGAGGGGCCTGGAAACACCATATATTTT
CASSARSREGPGNTIYF
>-|TRBV6-4|-|14|TRBJ1-1
TGTGCCAGCAGTGACTCGAGTCGGGGAACTGAAGCTTTCTTT
CASSDSSRGTEAFF
>-|TRBV7-2|TRBD1|16|TRBJ1-2
TGTGCCAGCAGCCTTTGGACAGGGATAGAGGAGAATGGCTACACCTTC
CASSLWTGIEENGYTF
>-|TRBV19|-|17|TRBJ2-1
TGTGCCAGTAGTATTTTCCCCCCCCGGACTGAGGGGAATGAGCAGTTCTTC
CASSIFPPRTEGNEQFF
>-|TRBV15|TRBD2|15|TRBJ2-5
TGTGCCACCAGCATGCAGCGGGAGGGCGGGAAGACCCAGTACTTC
CATSMQREGGKTQYF
>-|TRBV28|-|13|TRBJ1-2
TGTGCCAGCAGTTTCCCGGCTAACTATGGCTACACCTTC
CASSFPANYGYTF
>few|TRBV5-4|-|12|TRBJ1-1
-
CASSFLWTEAFF
>-|TRBV6-4|-|12|TRBJ2-1
TGTGCCAGCAGTGCTTCCGGGTCTGAGCAGTTCTTC
CASSASGSEQFF
>-|TRBV5-6|-|13|TRBJ2-5
TGTGCCAGCAGCTCCAACCTCGGGGAGACCCAGTACTTC
CASSSNLGETQYF
>-|TRBV28|-|14|TRBJ2-5
TGTGCCAGCAGTACCGACTCACACCGGGAGACCCAGTACTTC
CASSTDSHRETQYF
>few|TRBV29-1|TRBD2|13|TRBJ2-2
TGCAGCGTCGGCGGGAGTTCCACCGGGGAGCTGTTTTTT
CSVGGSSTGELFF
>-|TRBV29-1|-|11|TRBJ2-7
TGCAGCGCTGGGACGGTGTACGAGCAGTACTTC
CSAGTVYEQYF
>-|TRBV6-5|-|13|TRBJ2-7
TGTGCCAGCAGCAGACAGGACTACTACGAGCAGTACTTC
CASSRQDYYEQYF
>-|TRBV7-9|TRBD1|15|TRBJ2-1
TGTGCCAGCAGCTTTGGACAGGGGAATTATAATGAGCAGTTCTTC
CASSFGQGNYNEQFF
>many|TRBV6-6|TRBD2|16|TRBJ2-3
TGTGCCAGCAGTTACCCCTGGGGAGGGGCCCCAGATACGCAGTATTTT
CASSYPWGGAPDTQYF
>-|TRBV20-1|-|11|TRBJ1-2
TGCAGTGCGAGCCCAGGAAGCGGCTACACCTTC
CSASPGSGYTF
>-|TRBV29-1|-|12|TRBJ1-2
TGCAGCGTTGAGTCGCAACTGTATGGCTACACCTTC
CSVESQLYGYTF
>-|TRBV30|-|14|TRBJ2-2
TGTGCCTGGAGTGACTACCCGAACACCGGGGAGCTGTTTTTT
CAWSDYPNTGELFF
>few|TRBV30|-|17|TRBJ1-3
TGTGCCTGGAGTACCCTTCGGGCAGGGAGCTCTGGAAACACCATATATTTT
CAWSTLRAGSSGNTIYF
>-|TRBV15|-|17|TRBJ1-3
TGTGCCACCAGCATGGGGGTGACACGCTTCTCTGGAAACACCATATATTTT
CATSMGVTRFSGNTIYF
>-|TRBV4-3|-|14|TRBJ1-5
TGCGCCAGCAGCCAAGATTACTCTAGTCAGCCCCAGCATTTT
CASSQDYSSQPQHF